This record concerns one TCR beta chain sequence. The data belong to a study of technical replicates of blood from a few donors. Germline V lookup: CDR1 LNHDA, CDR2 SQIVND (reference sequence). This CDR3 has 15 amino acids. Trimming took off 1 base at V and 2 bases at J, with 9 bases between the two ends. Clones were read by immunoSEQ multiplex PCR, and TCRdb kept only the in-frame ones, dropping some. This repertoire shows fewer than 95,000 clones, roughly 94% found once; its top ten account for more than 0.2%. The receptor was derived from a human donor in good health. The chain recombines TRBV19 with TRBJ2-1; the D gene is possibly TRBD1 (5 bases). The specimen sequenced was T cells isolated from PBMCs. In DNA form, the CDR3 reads TGTGCCAGTAGTATAGGTTCAGGGCCCTACAATGAGCAGTTCTTC. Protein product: CASSIGSGPYNEQFF.